The clone carrying this TCR beta chain appeared once. The data derive from a study of blood T cell repertoires in COVID-19. Study summary: The United States, Italy and Spain were the sources of the acute and convalescent COVID-19 samples.

The V gene end was trimmed by 10 bases and the J gene end by 7 bases; junction bases not matched to a gene: 8. CDR3 size: 14 residues. Germline V gene data show CDR1 as LNHDA and CDR2 as SQIVND (reference sequence). This table comes from immunoSEQ multiplex PCR, and its TCRdb copy is limited to in-frame clones, with some not included. The profile shows over 75,000 clones, approximately 82% of them singletons. This chain links TRBV19 with TRBJ1-6; 9 nucleotides align to TRBD1. This clonotype was sampled from a woman over 75 with acute or convalescent COVID-19. The sequenced sample was peripheral blood. The CDR3 is CATSGTGNNSPLHF. The CDR3 nucleotides read TGTGCCACCTCCGGGACAGGGAACAATTCACCCCTCCACTTT.